The present entry profiles one T cell receptor (beta chain) with its context. Its antigen is unknown. This table comes from immunoSEQ multiplex PCR, and its TCRdb copy is limited to in-frame clones, with some not included. The sample lists about 82,000 clones, roughly 83% occurring once. The data belong to a study of OX40 agonist ivuxolimab in advanced cancers. Study-wide findings and caveats: The study observed clonal expansion of CD4+ and CD8+ blood T cells by week 6 at 0.1 to 3.0 mg/kg.

With autoimmune disease history or systemic immunosuppression, patients were excluded. The CDR3 is 14 residues long. Germline CDR1 reads SGHNT; CDR2 reads YYREEE (reference sequence). The ends lost 0 bases at V and 7 bases at J; junction bases unmatched: 6. This sequence joins TRBV5-4 and TRBJ1-2; 7 positions agree with TRBD1. The TCR originated in an adult with an advanced solid tumor such as melanoma, head and neck, liver or kidney cancer. Sequencing used CD4+ or CD8+ T cells sorted from blood, obtained in a trial of the OX40 agonist ivuxolimab. The CDR3 DNA reads TGTGCCAGCAGCTTGGCGGACAGGCGGACTGGCTACACCTTC. Protein sequence: CASSLADRRTGYTF.